The next 8 T cell receptor beta chains were all read from a single sample in a study of regulatory T cells in long-lasting Graves disease. The authors built TCR beta libraries using iRepertoire HTBI primers and Arm-PCR of CDR3 regions. TCRdb re-analysed the multiplex PCR reads in MiXCR, keeping a single row per CDR3 protein. The data show roughly 420,000 distinct CDR3 sequences, roughly 15% seen once. Documented time point: newly diagnosed GD, antithyroid drugs for less than 3 months. RNA from PBMCs was the source of the TCR library. Sequencing was performed on peripheral blood mononuclear cells (PBMCs), taken at new diagnosis, from a patient treated with antithyroid drugs. Receptors were obtained from a female donor with Graves disease.

The V and J genes are TRBV19 and TRBJ2-1, with 10 bases that match TRBD1. The trim removed 7 bases at V and 6 bases at J, leaving 9 bases unmatched. CDR1 is LNHDA, CDR2 SQIVND, per germline (reference sequence). CDR3 length: 15 residues. The chain's CDR3 is CASKPHRDRGNEQFF. The CDR3, as DNA: TGTGCCAGTAAGCCCCACCGGGACAGGGGCAATGAGCAGTTCTTC.

This clonotype was detected ten times or more. The rearrangement joins TRBV12-3 or TRBV12-4 to TRBJ1-1, with TRBD1 identical over 7 bases. Trimming at V came to 3 bases and at J to 6 bases, leaving 7 bases not matched to a gene. The CDR3 totals 14 residues. CDR3 amino acids: CASSLDGQVAEAFF. In DNA, the CDR3 is TGTGCCAGCAGTTTGGATGGACAGGTCGCTGAAGCTTTCTTT.

CDR3 region: CASTSDRDNEQFF. CDR3 in DNA: TGTGCCAGCACCTCGGACAGGGACAATGAGCAGTTCTTC. The rearrangement joins TRBV12-3 or TRBV12-4 to TRBJ2-1; TRBD1 matches 8 bases. The CDR3 runs to 13 residues. V dropped 7 bases and J dropped 5; count of bases not matched to a gene: 4.

This clonotype was counted many times. V usage is TRBV3-1 and J usage is TRBJ2-5; 7 positions agree with TRBD2. V shed 4 bases and J 2 bases; nucleotides not matched to a gene: 10. The CDR3 consists of 16 residues. In germline, CDR1 is LGHDT, CDR2 YNNKEL (reference sequence). CDR3 nucleotides: TGTGCCAGCAGCCGATCCCGGGGGACTACACAAGAGACCCAGTACTTC. This translates into CASSRSRGTTQETQYF.

V gene TRBV10-3 combines with J gene TRBJ2-5; 10 bases are shared with TRBD2. With 6 bases clipped from V and 1 base from J, the junction kept 8 bases outside the gene matches. Germline V gives CDR1 ENHRY, CDR2 SYGVKD. This CDR3 spans 16 amino acids. CDR3 coding DNA: TGTGCCATCAGCACGGTTGGACTAGCGGCCCAAGAGACCCAGTACTTC. It specifies CAISTVGLAAQETQYF.

The chain carries TRBV7-9 and TRBJ2-2, with D possibly matching TRBD2 (6 bases). Trimming stripped 4 bases from V and 1 base from J, with 16 bases between. The CDR3 length is 17 residues. CDR1 is SEHNR, CDR2 FQNEAQ, per germline (reference sequence). The CDR3 DNA reads TGTGCCAGCAGCTCAGAGCTCGGGGGAGAGAACACCGGGGAGCTGTTTTTT. Translating gives CASSSELGGENTGELFF.

This clonotype was observed at least ten times. The chain is built from TRBV3-1 and TRBJ1-1; D is possibly TRBD1 (5 bases). The CDR3 runs to 14 residues. V gave up 0 bases and J gave up 9 bases, with 14 bases separating them. Germline CDR1 LGHDT, CDR2 YNNKEL (reference sequence). The CDR3 DNA reads as TGTGCCAGCAGCCAAGATATGAGTAGGGGCAAAGCTTTCTTT. Amino acids: CASSQDMSRGKAFF.

This clonotype was picked up many times. V is TRBV7-9 and J is TRBJ2-1, with 8 bases lining up with TRBD1. The ends lost 8 bases at V and 3 bases at J; junction bases unmatched: 12. The CDR3 has 16 residues. CDR1 is SEHNR and CDR2 is FQNEAQ in the germline V gene (reference sequence). In DNA, the CDR3 is TGTGCCAGCGGCCTAAGTCGGGACAGGTTCTACAATGAGCAGTTCTTC. It encodes CASGLSRDRFYNEQFF. The variable domain in full, completed from reference TRBV7-9 and TRBJ2-1, reads DTGVSQNPRHKITKRGQNVTFRCDPISEHNRLYWYRQTLGQGPEFLTYFQNEAQLEKSRLLSDRFSAERPKGSFSTLEIQRTEQGDSAMYLCASGLSRDRFYNEQFFGPGTRLTVL.